This TCR beta chain is drawn from a study of chemoradiotherapy in HPV16-positive cancers. Whole-study context: Functional T-cell assays on a couple of HPV16-positive patients' cells defined candidate HPV-specific clones and common TCR motifs. Findings of the study overall: During treatment, candidate HPV-specific clones and E7-related motifs expanded in tumor. In HPV16-positive patients, HPV-responsive T-cell expansion tracked better recurrence-free survival.

The table came from immunoSEQ multiplex PCR; TCRdb's copy has only in-frame clones and leaves some out. The sample lists under 85,000 clones; about nine tenths were seen once. Germline CDR1 and CDR2: KGHSH and LQKENI. V shed 5 bases and J shed 7 bases, with 11 bases lying between them. The CDR3 covers 12 residues. With respect to this clone: Its antigen is not identified.

The source of this sequence is a human donor with HPV-associated anogenital cancer. The sequencing here drew on blood, taken from a patient who underwent chemoradiotherapy. V gene TRBV18 combines with J gene TRBJ1-1; the D is unclear. CDR3 region: CASSAAQFEAFF. The CDR3 coding sequence is TGTGCCAGCTCAGCCGCACAGTTTGAAGCTTTCTTT.